This TCR beta chain was obtained from a study of CD8 T cells in ankylosing spondylitis. MiXCR, applied by TCRdb to the 5' RACE reads, yields one record per CDR3 protein. The sample shows 250,000 to 400,000 distinct CDR3 sequences, approximately 10% of them seen only once. The germline V gene has CDR1 SEHNR and CDR2 FQNEAQ (reference sequence). The CDR3 sequence is 14 residues long. V gave up 10 bases and J gave up 0 bases; unmatched junction bases: 6. This clonotype has at least ten counts. Sequenced input: blood, either unsorted or a sorted T cell fraction (not recorded which). The TCR originated in a female donor with ankylosing spondylitis or in good health (not recorded which). V and J are TRBV7-9 and TRBJ2-1, with TRBD1 matching 7 bases. The CDR3: CANSQGDSYNEQFF. CDR3 nucleotide sequence: TGTGCCAACTCCCAGGGGGACTCCTACAATGAGCAGTTCTTC.